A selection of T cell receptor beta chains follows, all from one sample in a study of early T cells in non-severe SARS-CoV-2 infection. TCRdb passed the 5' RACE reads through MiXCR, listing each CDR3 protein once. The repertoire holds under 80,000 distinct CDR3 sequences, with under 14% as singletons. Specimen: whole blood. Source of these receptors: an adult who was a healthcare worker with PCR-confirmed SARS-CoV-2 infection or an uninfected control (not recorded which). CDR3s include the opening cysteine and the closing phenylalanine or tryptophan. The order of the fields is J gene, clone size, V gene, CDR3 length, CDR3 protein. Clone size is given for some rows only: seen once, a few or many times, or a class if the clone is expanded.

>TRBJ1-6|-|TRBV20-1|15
CSARASGTGASPLHF
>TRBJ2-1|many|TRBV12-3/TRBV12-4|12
CASSLGGGEQFF
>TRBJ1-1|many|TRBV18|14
CASSLTGGNTEAFF
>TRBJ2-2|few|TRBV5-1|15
CASSPRTVGTGELFF
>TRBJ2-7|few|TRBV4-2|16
CASSQRTSGSAYEQYF
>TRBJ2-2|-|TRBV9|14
CASSVGRGTGELFF
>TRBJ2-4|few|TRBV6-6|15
CASSWGQTPKNIQYF
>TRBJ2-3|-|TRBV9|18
CASSVVTTSGGFTDTQYF
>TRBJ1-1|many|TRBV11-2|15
CASSPLTALNTEAFF
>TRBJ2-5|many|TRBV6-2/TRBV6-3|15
CASSPRGLAGETQYF
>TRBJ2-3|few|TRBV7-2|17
CASSRGRLAGDLGTQYF
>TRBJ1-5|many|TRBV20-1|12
CSASSANQPQHF
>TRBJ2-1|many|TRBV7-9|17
CASSWVGLDRSYNEQFF
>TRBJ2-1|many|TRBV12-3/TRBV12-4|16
CASSLEDYSSYNEQFF
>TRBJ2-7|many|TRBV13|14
CASSFAGAMYEQYF
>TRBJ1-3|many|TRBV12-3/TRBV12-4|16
CASSRGSDSPGNTIYF
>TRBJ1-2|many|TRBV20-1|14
CSASGTGTLYGYTF
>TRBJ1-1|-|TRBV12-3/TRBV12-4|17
CASPKEQGAPWGTEAFF
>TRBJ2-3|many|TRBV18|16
CASSPLRGTNTDTQYF
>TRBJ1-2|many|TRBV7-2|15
CASSISGEVGYGYTF
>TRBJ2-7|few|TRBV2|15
CASNGGRGAIYEQYF
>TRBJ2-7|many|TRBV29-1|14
CSVELAGADYEQYF
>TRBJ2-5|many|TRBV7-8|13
CASSLRGALAGDF
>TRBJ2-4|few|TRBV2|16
CASSDRQALAKNIQYF
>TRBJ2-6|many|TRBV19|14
CASMTLSGANVLTF
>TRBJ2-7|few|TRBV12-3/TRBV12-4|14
CASSPSGGAGEQYF
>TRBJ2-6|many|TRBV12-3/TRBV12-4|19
CASSGLRGPLSSGANVLTF
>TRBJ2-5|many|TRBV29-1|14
CSALLQTRTETQYF
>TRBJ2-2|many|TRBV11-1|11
CASSSTGELFF
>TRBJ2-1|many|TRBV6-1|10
CASSQVEQFF
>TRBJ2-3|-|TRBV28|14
CASSLGGGTDTQYF
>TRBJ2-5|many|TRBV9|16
CASSVDPTGTQETQYF
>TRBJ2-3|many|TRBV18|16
CASSRVRGGRIDTQYF
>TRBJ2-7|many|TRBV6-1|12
CASLAVPYEQYF
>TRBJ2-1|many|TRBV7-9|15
CASGQDRGKVNEQFF
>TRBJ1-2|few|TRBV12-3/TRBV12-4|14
CASSLRGEPNGYTF
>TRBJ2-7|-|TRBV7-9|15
CASSLATGLIYEQYF
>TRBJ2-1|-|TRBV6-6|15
CASAAGRPLLDEQFF
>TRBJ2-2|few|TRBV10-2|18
CASSGSFVRGYGTGELFF
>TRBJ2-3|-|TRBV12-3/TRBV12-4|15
CASSLFTGAPDTQYF
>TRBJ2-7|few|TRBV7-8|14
CASSSRWQGDEQYF
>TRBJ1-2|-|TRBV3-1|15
CASSLGTGRLYGYTF
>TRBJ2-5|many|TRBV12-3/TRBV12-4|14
CASSLGAAQETQYF
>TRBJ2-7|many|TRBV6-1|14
CASSEAPGGYEQYF
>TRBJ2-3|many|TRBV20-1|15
CSARDPGGAWDTQYF
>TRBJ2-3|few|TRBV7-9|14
CASSFTVAPDTQYF
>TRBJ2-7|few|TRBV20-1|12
CSAGLADVEQYF
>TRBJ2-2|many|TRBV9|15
CASSASAGGPGELFF
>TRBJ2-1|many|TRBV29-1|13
CSARAGGGNEQFF
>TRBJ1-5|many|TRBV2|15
CASSGGLQSNQPQHF
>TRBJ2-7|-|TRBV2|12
CASTPDRGAQYF
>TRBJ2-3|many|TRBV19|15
CASSPGQASTDTQYF
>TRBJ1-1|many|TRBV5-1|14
CASARQGINTEAFF
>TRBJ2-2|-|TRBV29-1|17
CSVEVSAGTSGLGELFF
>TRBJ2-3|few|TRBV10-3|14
CATLAGAHTDTQYF